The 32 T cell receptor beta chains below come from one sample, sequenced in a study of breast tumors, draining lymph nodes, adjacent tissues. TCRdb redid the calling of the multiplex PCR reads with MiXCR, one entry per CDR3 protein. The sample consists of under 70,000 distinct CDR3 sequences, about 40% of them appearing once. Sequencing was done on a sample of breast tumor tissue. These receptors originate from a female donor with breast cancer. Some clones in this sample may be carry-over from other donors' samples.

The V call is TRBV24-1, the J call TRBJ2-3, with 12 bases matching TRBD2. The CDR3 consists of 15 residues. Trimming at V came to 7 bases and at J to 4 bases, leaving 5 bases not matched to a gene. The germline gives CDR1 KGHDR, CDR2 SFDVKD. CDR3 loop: CATSPSGGAADTQYF. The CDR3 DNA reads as TGTGCCACCAGCCCTAGCGGGGGGGCAGCAGATACGCAGTATTTT.

CDR3 amino acids: CASSIGSQGNTEAFF. The CDR3 region has the DNA TGTGCCAGTAGTATCGGATCCCAGGGTAACACTGAAGCTTTCTTT. The chain joins TRBV19 to TRBJ1-1, with D tentatively TRBD1 (5 bases). The CDR3 is 15 residues long. Trimming pared 3 bases from V and 2 bases from J, leaving 13 bases between. CDR1 and CDR2 from the germline V gene are LNHDA and SQIVND (reference sequence).

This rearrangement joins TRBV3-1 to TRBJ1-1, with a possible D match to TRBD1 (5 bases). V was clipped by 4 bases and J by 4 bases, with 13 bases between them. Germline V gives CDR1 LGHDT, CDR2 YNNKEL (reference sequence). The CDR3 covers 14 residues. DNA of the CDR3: TGTGCCAGCAGCCTTGGACACGCCACCACTGAAGCTTTCTTT. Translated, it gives CASSLGHATTEAFF.

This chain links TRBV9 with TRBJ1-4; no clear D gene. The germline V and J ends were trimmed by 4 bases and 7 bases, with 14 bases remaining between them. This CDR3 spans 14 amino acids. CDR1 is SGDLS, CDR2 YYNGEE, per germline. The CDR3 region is CASSFRTGGEKLFF. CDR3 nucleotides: TGTGCCAGCAGCTTCCGGACGGGAGGTGAAAAACTGTTTTTT.

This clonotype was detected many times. The CDR3 DNA is TGTGCCAGCAGCTTAATCGGGGGACCCACCGGGGAGCTGTTTTTT. Its protein product is CASSLIGGPTGELFF. The chain combines TRBV7-3 with TRBJ2-2, with D possibly TRBD2 on 6 matching bases. In germline, CDR1 is SGHTA, CDR2 FQGTGA. The CDR3 runs 15 residues. Between the trimmed V and J ends, which lost 1 base and 4 bases, there was a span of 10 bases.

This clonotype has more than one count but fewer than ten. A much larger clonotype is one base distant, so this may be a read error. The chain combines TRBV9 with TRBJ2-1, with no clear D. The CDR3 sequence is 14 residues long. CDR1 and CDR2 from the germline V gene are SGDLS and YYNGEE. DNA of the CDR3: TGTGCCAGCAGCGTAGATGGTAACTACAATGAGCAGTCCTTC. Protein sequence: CASSVDGNYNEQSF.

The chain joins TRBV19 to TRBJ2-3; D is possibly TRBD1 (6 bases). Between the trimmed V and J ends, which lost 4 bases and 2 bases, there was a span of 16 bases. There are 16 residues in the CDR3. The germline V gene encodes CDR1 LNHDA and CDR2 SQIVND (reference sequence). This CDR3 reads CASSRVGARNTDTQYF. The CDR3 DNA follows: TGTGCCAGTAGTAGGGTGGGGGCCCGTAACACAGATACGCAGTATTTT.

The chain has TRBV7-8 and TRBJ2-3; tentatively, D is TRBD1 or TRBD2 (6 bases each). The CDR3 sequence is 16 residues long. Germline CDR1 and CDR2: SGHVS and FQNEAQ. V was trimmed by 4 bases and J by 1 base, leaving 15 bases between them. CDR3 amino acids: CASSSSFGGRTDTQYF. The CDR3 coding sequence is TGTGCCAGCAGCTCCAGTTTTGGGGGGCGCACAGATACGCAGTATTTT.

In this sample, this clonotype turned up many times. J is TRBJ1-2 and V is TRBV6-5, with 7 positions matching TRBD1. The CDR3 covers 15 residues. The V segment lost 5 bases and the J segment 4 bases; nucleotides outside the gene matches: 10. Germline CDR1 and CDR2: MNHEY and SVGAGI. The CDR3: CASSQGTANFYGYTF. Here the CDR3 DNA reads TGTGCCAGCAGTCAGGGGACAGCGAATTTCTATGGCTACACCTTC.

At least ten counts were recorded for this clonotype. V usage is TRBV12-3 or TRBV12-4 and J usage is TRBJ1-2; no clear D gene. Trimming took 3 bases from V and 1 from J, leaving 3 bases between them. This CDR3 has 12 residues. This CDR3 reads CASSFFNYGYTF. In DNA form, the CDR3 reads TGTGCCAGCAGTTTCTTTAACTATGGCTACACCTTC.

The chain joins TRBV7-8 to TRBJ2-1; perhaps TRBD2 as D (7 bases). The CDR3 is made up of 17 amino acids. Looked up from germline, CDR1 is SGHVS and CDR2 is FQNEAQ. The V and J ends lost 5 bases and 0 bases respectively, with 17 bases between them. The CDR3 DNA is TGTGCCAGCAGCCGTAGGGGGTCGGGGGGCTCCTACAATGAGCAGTTCTTC. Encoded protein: CASSRRGSGGSYNEQFF.

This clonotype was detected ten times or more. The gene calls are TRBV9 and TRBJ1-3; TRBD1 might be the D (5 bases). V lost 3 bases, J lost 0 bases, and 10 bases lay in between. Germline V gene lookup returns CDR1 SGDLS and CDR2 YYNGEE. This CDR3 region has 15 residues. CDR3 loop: CASSAQVHSGNTIYF. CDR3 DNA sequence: TGTGCCAGCAGCGCACAGGTACACTCTGGAAACACCATATATTTT.

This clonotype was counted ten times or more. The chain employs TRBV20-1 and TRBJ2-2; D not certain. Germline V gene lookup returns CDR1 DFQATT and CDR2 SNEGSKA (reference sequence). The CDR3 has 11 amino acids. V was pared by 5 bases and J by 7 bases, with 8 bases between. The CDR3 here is CSAPSLGELFF. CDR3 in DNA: TGCAGTGCTCCCTCACTCGGGGAGCTGTTTTTT.

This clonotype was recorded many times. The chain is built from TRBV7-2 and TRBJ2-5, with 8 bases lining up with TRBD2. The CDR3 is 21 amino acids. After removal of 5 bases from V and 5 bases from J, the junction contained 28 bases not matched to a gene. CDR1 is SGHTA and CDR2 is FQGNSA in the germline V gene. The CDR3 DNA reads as TGTGCCAGCAGCAACCCCCCAACCCGACTTTCGGCTAGCCGGGGGGGCGAGACCCAGTACTTC. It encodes CASSNPPTRLSASRGGETQYF.

The DNA of the CDR3 is TGTGCCAGCAGTTGGACAGGTTCTGAAAAACTGTTTTTT. Protein: CASSWTGSEKLFF. The rearrangement joins TRBV12-3 or TRBV12-4 to TRBJ1-4; the match to TRBD1 covers 7 bases. Trimming took 4 bases from V and 7 from J; bases not matched to a gene: 3. This CDR3 is built from 13 residues.

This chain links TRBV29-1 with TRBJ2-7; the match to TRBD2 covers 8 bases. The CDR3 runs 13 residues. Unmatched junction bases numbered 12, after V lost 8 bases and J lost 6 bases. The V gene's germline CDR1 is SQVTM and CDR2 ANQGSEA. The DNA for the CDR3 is TGCAGCTTGGTCGGGAGGGGTTCAGGCGAGCAGTACTTC. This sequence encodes CSLVGRGSGEQYF.

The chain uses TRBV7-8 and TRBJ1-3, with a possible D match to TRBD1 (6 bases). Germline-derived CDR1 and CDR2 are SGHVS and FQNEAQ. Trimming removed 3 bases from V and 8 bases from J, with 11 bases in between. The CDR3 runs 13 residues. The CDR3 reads CASSLFQGHTIYF. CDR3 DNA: TGTGCCAGCAGCTTGTTCCAGGGGCACACCATATATTTT.

CDR3 in DNA: TGCGCCAGCAGCCGAGATCTTTGGGGAAACACTGAAGCTTTCTTT. This gives the protein CASSRDLWGNTEAFF. The genes are TRBV4-1 and TRBJ1-1; D not certain. The germline V gene has CDR1 MGHRA and CDR2 YSYEKL. The CDR3 length is 15 residues. The V gene lost 4 bases and the J gene lost 2 bases, with 14 bases spanning the gap.

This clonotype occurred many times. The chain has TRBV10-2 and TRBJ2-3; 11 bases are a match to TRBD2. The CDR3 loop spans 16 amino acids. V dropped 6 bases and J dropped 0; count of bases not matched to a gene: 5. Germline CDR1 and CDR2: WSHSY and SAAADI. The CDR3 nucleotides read TGCGCCAGCAGATCTAGCGGGGGGATGAGCACAGATACGCAGTATTTT. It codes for CASRSSGGMSTDTQYF.

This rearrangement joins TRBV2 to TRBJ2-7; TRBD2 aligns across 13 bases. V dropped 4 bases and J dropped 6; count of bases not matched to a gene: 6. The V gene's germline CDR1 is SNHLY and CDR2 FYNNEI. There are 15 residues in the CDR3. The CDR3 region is CASSVSGTSGTEQYF. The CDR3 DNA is TGTGCCAGCAGTGTATCCGGGACTAGCGGGACCGAGCAGTACTTC.

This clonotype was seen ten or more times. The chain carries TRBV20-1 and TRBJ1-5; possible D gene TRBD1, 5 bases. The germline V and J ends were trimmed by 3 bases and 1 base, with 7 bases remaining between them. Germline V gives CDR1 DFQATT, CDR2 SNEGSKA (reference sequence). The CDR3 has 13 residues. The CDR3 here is CSASGGSNQPQHF. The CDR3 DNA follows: TGCAGTGCTAGCGGGGGGAGCAATCAGCCCCAGCATTTT.

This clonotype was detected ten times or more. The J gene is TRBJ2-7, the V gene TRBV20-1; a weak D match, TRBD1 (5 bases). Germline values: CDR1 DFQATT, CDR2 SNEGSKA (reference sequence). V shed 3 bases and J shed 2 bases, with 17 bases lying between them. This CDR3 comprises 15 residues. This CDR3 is CSASQPSGITYEQYF. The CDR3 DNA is TGCAGTGCTAGTCAACCGTCAGGGATAACCTACGAGCAGTACTTC.

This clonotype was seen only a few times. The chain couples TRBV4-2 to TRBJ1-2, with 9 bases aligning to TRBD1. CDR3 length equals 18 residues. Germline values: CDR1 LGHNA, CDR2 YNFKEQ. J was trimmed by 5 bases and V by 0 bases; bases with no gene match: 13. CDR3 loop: CASSQDFGGSTGGYGYTF. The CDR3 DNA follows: TGTGCCAGCAGCCAAGATTTCGGCGGGTCGACAGGGGGGTATGGCTACACCTTC.

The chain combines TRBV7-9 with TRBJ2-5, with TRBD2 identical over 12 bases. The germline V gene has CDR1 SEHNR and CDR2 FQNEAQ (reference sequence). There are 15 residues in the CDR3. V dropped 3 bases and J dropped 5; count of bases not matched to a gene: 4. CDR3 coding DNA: TGTGCCAGCAGCTTCACTAGCGGGGGGCTGGAGACCCAGTACTTC. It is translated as CASSFTSGGLETQYF.

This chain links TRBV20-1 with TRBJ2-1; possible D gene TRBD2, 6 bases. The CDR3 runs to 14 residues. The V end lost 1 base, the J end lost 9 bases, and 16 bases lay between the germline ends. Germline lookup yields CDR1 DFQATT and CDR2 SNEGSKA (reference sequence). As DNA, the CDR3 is TGCAGTGCTAGAGGGGACTGGCTCAGGGCTGAGCAGTTCTTC. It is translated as CSARGDWLRAEQFF.

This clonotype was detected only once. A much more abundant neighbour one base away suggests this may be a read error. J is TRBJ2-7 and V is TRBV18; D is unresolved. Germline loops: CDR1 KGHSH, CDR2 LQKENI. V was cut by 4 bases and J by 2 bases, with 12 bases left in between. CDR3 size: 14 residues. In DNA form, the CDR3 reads TGTGCCAGCTCACTAACGGCAGAGACCTACGAGCAGTACTTC. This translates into CASSLTAETYEQYF.

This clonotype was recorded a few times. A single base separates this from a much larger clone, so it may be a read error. CDR3 nucleotides: TGCAGTGCTACCAATCGACTAGCGGGGGCAACGTCCTACGAGCAGTACTTC. Translating it yields CSATNRLAGATSYEQYF. This chain uses TRBV20-1 with TRBJ2-7; 12 bases map to TRBD2. The CDR3 has 17 amino acids. Trimming removed 4 bases from V and 1 base from J; junction bases left unmatched: 11. In germline, CDR1 is DFQATT, CDR2 SNEGSKA (reference sequence).

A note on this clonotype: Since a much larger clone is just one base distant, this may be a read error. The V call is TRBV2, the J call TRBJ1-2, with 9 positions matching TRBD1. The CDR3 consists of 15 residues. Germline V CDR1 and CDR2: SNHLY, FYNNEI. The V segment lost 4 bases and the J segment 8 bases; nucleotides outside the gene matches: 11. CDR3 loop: CASSGVGDRVGGYTF. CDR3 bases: TGTGCCAGCAGTGGAGTAGGGGACAGGGTCGGCGGCTACACCTTC.

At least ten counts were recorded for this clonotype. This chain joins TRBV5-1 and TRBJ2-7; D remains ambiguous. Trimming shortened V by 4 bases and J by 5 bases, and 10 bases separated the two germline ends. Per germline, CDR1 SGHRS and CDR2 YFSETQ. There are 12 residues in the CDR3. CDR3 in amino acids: CASSPWGNEQYF. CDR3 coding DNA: TGCGCCAGCAGCCCCTGGGGTAACGAGCAGTACTTC.

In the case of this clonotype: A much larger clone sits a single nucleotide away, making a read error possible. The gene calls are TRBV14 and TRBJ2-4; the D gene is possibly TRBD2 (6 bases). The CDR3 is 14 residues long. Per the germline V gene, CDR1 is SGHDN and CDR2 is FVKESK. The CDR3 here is CVSSWGTPQNIQYF. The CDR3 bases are TGTGTCAGCAGCTGGGGGACTCCACAGAACATTCAGTACTTC. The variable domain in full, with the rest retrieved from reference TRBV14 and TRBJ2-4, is EAGVTQFPSHSVIEKGQTVTLRCDPISGHDNLYWYRRVMGKEIKFLLHFVKESKQDESGMPNNRFLAERTGGTYSTLKVQPAELEDSGVYFCVSSWGTPQNIQYFGAGTRLSVL.

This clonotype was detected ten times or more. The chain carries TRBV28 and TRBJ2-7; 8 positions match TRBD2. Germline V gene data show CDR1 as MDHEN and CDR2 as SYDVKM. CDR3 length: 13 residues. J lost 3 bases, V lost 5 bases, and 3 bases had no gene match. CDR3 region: CASSQTSGYEQYF. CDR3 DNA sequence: TGTGCCAGCAGTCAAACTAGCGGCTACGAGCAGTACTTC.

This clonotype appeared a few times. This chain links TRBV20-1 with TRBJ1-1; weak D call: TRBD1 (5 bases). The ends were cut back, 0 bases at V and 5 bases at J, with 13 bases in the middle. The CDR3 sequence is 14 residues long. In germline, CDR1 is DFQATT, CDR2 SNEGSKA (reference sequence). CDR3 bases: TGCAGTGCTAGAGAGGGGGTACGGGTGACTGAAGCTTTCTTT. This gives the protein CSAREGVRVTEAFF.